The 25 T cell receptor beta chains listed next were all sequenced from one sample in a study of T cell clones after liver transplantation. Data came from immunoSEQ multiplex PCR; TCRdb stores just in-frame clones and leaves some out. Of under 55,000 clones in the sample, around 84% were seen once. The specimen comprised CD4+ T cells from blood, sampled 24 months after liver transplant. All receptors come from a human patient who received a liver transplant. Some T cells may be transferred from the graft donor.

The chain joins TRBV4-3 to TRBJ1-5, with a weak D call TRBD1 (5 bases). Germline lookup yields CDR1 LGHNA and CDR2 YSLEER. V was trimmed by 0 bases and J by 3 bases, leaving 15 bases between them. CDR3 length: 17 amino acids. In DNA, the CDR3 is TGCGCCAGCAGCCAAGATTGGGGCTCAGCGAACAATCAGCCCCAGCATTTT. As protein: CASSQDWGSANNQPQHF.

The gene calls are TRBV5-1 and TRBJ2-1; 9 bases align to TRBD1. The V segment lost 3 bases and the J segment 4 bases; nucleotides outside the gene matches: 14. The CDR3 sequence is 18 residues long. CDR1 and CDR2 (germline): SGHRS, YFSETQ. Written as DNA, the CDR3 is TGCGCCAGCAGCTCTATAACTCCGGGACAGGGTGTTTACAATGAGCAGTTCTTC. Its protein is CASSSITPGQGVYNEQFF. Supplemented by reference TRBV5-1 and TRBJ2-1, the full variable domain reads KAGVTQTPRYLIKTRGQQVTLSCSPISGHRSVSWYQQTPGQGLQFLFEYFSETQRNKGNFPGRFSGRQFSNSRSEMNVSTLELGDSALYLCASSSITPGQGVYNEQFFGPGTRLTVL.

The CDR3, as DNA: TGTGCCAGCAGGCGCCGTGACAGGAACACTGAAGCTTTCTTT. This encodes CASRRRDRNTEAFF. The chain uses TRBV27 and TRBJ1-1; TRBD1 might be the D (5 bases). CDR1 is MNHEY and CDR2 is SMNVEV in the germline V gene (reference sequence). The CDR3 loop spans 14 amino acids. V gave up 6 bases and J gave up 1 base, with 12 bases separating them.

The genes are TRBV28 and TRBJ2-7; 10 nucleotides match TRBD1. V lost 5 bases and J lost 2; bases outside the gene matches: 0. This CDR3 region has 13 residues. Germline V CDR1 and CDR2: MDHEN, SYDVKM. CDR3 sequence reads: CASSGQGAYEQYF. The CDR3 DNA reads TGTGCCAGCAGTGGACAGGGGGCCTACGAGCAGTACTTC.

The chain couples TRBV7-9 to TRBJ2-3; 7 bases agree with TRBD1. CDR1 is SEHNR, CDR2 FQNEAQ, per germline (reference sequence). The V and J ends lost 2 bases and 5 bases, in that order; junction bases with no gene match: 4. The CDR3 is made up of 14 amino acids. CDR3 loop: CASSLRGRGDTQYF. The CDR3 DNA follows: TGTGCCAGCAGCTTAAGGGGGCGAGGAGATACGCAGTATTTT. The full variable domain, its missing parts supplied by reference TRBV7-9 and TRBJ2-3, is DTGVSQNPRHKITKRGQNVTFRCDPISEHNRLYWYRQTLGQGPEFLTYFQNEAQLEKSRLLSDRFSAERPKGSFSTLEIQRTEQGDSAMYLCASSLRGRGDTQYFGPGTRLTVL.

The chain has TRBV5-1 and TRBJ2-1, with D unresolved. The germline V and J ends were trimmed by 2 bases and 7 bases, with 16 bases remaining between them. The CDR3 is made up of 15 amino acids. Germline V gene sequence: CDR1 SGHRS, CDR2 YFSETQ. The CDR3 here is CASSFGLASVNEQFF. The CDR3 region has the DNA TGCGCCAGCAGCTTTGGTTTGGCTAGTGTGAATGAGCAGTTCTTC.

This chain uses TRBV5-4 with TRBJ2-7; weak D call: TRBD1 (5 bases). The germline gives CDR1 SGHNT, CDR2 YYREEE (reference sequence). This CDR3 has 14 amino acids. The V and J ends lost 4 bases and 4 bases respectively, with 15 bases between them. The CDR3 loop reads CASSRDLGPYEQYF. The CDR3 coding sequence is TGTGCCAGCAGCCGAGACCTGGGGCCGTACGAGCAGTACTTC.

This chain connects TRBV29-1 to TRBJ2-1, with 9 bases aligning to TRBD2. The CDR3 has 14 residues. V dropped 4 bases and J dropped 7; count of bases not matched to a gene: 8. CDR1 and CDR2 from the germline V gene are SQVTM and ANQGSEA. The DNA for the CDR3 is TGCAGCGTTGGGGTAGCGGGGGCCTTAAATGAGCAGTTCTTC. Translation: CSVGVAGALNEQFF.

The chain has TRBV5-1 and TRBJ2-7; the D gene is possibly TRBD1 (6 bases). CDR3 length: 14 residues. CDR1 is SGHRS, CDR2 YFSETQ, per germline. The germline V and J ends were trimmed by 5 bases and 7 bases, with 19 bases remaining between them. CDR3 sequence (DNA): TGCGCCAGCAGTCCCTGGACAGTTTTAGGGGAGCAGTACTTC. Translation: CASSPWTVLGEQYF.

The CDR3: CASSQANRDQAHYGYTF. For the CDR3, the DNA is TGCGCCAGCAGCCAAGCAAACAGAGACCAAGCACACTATGGCTACACCTTC. This chain uses TRBV4-1 with TRBJ1-2, with no clear D. The V gene's germline CDR1 is MGHRA and CDR2 YSYEKL. V lost 1 base, J lost 3 bases, and 18 bases lay in between. The CDR3 contains 17 residues.

V gene TRBV27 combines with J gene TRBJ2-2; the match to TRBD2 covers 7 bases. Germline-derived CDR1 and CDR2 are MNHEY and SMNVEV (reference sequence). The V segment lost 5 bases and the J segment 9 bases; nucleotides outside the gene matches: 9. The CDR3 is 14 residues long. The CDR3 DNA reads as TGTGCCAGCAGTCTTAGCGGGTGGGAGAGGGAGCTGTTTTTT. This sequence encodes CASSLSGWERELFF.

The chain recombines TRBV6-6 with TRBJ1-6, with TRBD1 matching over 7 bases. This CDR3 spans 15 amino acids. V lost 6 bases and J lost 5; bases outside the gene matches: 7. Germline CDR1 MNHNY, CDR2 SVGAGI (reference sequence). The CDR3 region is CASRGDSIDNSPLHF. The CDR3 region has the DNA TGTGCCAGCAGGGGGGACAGTATAGATAATTCACCCCTCCACTTT.

V is TRBV27 and J is TRBJ2-7, with a tentative D call TRBD2 (6 bases). V was trimmed by 3 bases and J by 1 base, leaving 19 bases between them. The CDR3 is 17 residues long. Germline V lookup: CDR1 MNHEY, CDR2 SMNVEV (reference sequence). The CDR3 loop reads CASSFRTIAGRSYEQYF. The CDR3 DNA reads TGTGCCAGCAGTTTCCGAACCATCGCGGGACGTTCCTACGAGCAGTACTTC.

V gene TRBV5-1 combines with J gene TRBJ2-3; 7 positions agree with TRBD2. The CDR3 contains 15 residues. J was trimmed by 3 bases and V by 0 bases; bases with no gene match: 4. The V gene's germline CDR1 is SGHRS and CDR2 YFSETQ. The CDR3 is CASSLGGSNTDTQYF. CDR3 DNA sequence: TGCGCCAGCAGCTTGGGCGGGAGTAATACAGATACGCAGTATTTT.

This clone has a single count. Other DNA variants within this sample encode the same CDR3. J is TRBJ2-3 and V is TRBV7-9; 8 bases are a match to TRBD1. The CDR3 has 14 residues. With 5 bases clipped from V and 4 bases from J, the junction kept 5 bases outside the gene matches. Germline assignment: CDR1 SEHNR and CDR2 FQNEAQ (reference sequence). The CDR3 here is CASSPGGSADTQYF. The DNA of the CDR3 is TGTGCCAGCAGCCCAGGGGGCTCCGCAGATACGCAGTATTTT.

The table lists this clone with a few counts. The chain carries TRBV4-1 and TRBJ2-1; tentatively, D is TRBD2 (6 bases). V lost 1 base and J 5 bases, leaving 15 bases between the germline ends. The germline V gene encodes CDR1 MGHRA and CDR2 YSYEKL. The CDR3 is made up of 16 amino acids. CDR3 residues: CASSQGSSGLNNEQFF. The CDR3 coding sequence is TGCGCCAGCAGCCAAGGAAGTAGCGGACTCAACAATGAGCAGTTCTTC.

The chain combines TRBV10-1 with TRBJ1-2, with a possible D match to TRBD1 (5 bases). Looked up from germline, CDR1 is WNHNN and CDR2 is SYGVQD (reference sequence). The V gene lost 3 bases and the J gene lost 4 bases, with 6 bases spanning the gap. The CDR3 extends over 12 amino acids. In DNA, the CDR3 is TGCGCCAGCAGTGATGGGACCTATGGCTACACCTTC. Its protein product is CASSDGTYGYTF.

The V and J genes are TRBV4-3 and TRBJ1-1; unclear D gene. The CDR3 sequence is 13 residues long. V was clipped by 2 bases and J by 3 bases, with 7 bases between them. Germline CDR1 LGHNA, CDR2 YSLEER. This CDR3 reads CASSQRHDTEAFF. DNA for the CDR3: TGCGCCAGCAGCCAAAGACATGACACTGAAGCTTTCTTT.

A remark on this clone: An end of the junction differs from the germline gene, which may be a read error. The chain has TRBV10-2 and TRBJ1-1; D not resolved. The germline V gene has CDR1 WSHSY and CDR2 SAAADI. CDR3 length: 13 residues. This CDR3 reads CASSSRGNAEAFF. The CDR3, as DNA: TGCGCCAGCAGTAGTAGAGGGAACGCTGAAGCTTTCTTT.

The rearrangement joins TRBV10-1 to TRBJ1-5; the D is unclear. CDR3 length: 16 residues. Germline lookup yields CDR1 WNHNN and CDR2 SYGVQD (reference sequence). Trimming shortened V by 0 bases and J by 0 bases, and 9 bases separated the two germline ends. CDR3 region: CASSESSEYSNQPQHF. In nucleotides, the CDR3 is TGCGCCAGCAGTGAGTCATCGGAGTATAGCAATCAGCCCCAGCATTTT.

This chain uses TRBV18 with TRBJ2-1, with D possibly matching TRBD1 (5 bases). The CDR3 contains 12 residues. From germline, CDR1 is KGHSH and CDR2 LQKENI. Trimming cost V 3 bases and J 12 bases, with 12 bases left between them. The DNA of the CDR3 is TGTGCCAGCTCACCTGAGAGACAGAGGCAGTTCTTC. Translating it yields CASSPERQRQFF. Variable domain in full (rest from reference TRBV18 and TRBJ2-1): NAGVMQNPRHLVRRRGQEARLRCSPMKGHSHVYWYRQLPEEGLKFMVYLQKENIIDESGMPKERFSAEFPKEGPSILRIQQVVRGDSAAYFCASSPERQRQFFGPGTRLTVL.

The chain joins TRBV29-1 to TRBJ1-2, with 7 positions matching TRBD1. CDR1 SQVTM and CDR2 ANQGSEA come from the germline V gene. V dropped 1 base and J dropped 1; count of bases not matched to a gene: 9. The CDR3 length is 16 residues. The CDR3 nucleotides are TGCAGCGTTGAAGCTAACCGGGACAGCCTTAACTATGGCTACACCTTC. It codes for CSVEANRDSLNYGYTF.

This chain links TRBV5-1 with TRBJ2-7; 11 nucleotides agree with TRBD2. J was trimmed by 6 bases and V by 4 bases; bases with no gene match: 9. The CDR3 sequence is 15 residues long. Germline loops: CDR1 SGHRS, CDR2 YFSETQ. Here the CDR3 DNA reads TGCGCCAGCAGCATACTAGCGGGAGAGGGGGTCGAGCAGTACTTC. Translation: CASSILAGEGVEQYF.

This clone was recorded only once. This rearrangement joins TRBV18 to TRBJ2-3, with 8 bases that match TRBD2. The V gene end was trimmed by 5 bases and the J gene end by 3 bases; junction bases not matched to a gene: 10. The CDR3 is 16 residues long. The germline V gene has CDR1 KGHSH and CDR2 LQKENI. This chain's CDR3 is CASSSGTSHPTDTQYF. In DNA, the CDR3 is TGTGCCAGCTCATCGGGGACTAGTCATCCTACAGATACGCAGTATTTT.

The chain couples TRBV27 to TRBJ2-3; 11 nucleotides match TRBD2. Looked up from germline, CDR1 is MNHEY and CDR2 is SMNVEV (reference sequence). The CDR3 consists of 16 residues. Trimming cost V 8 bases and J 2 bases; bases outside gene matches: 9. The CDR3 sequence is CASATPGLAVTDTQYF. CDR3 DNA sequence: TGTGCCAGCGCAACACCGGGACTAGCGGTCACAGATACGCAGTATTTT.